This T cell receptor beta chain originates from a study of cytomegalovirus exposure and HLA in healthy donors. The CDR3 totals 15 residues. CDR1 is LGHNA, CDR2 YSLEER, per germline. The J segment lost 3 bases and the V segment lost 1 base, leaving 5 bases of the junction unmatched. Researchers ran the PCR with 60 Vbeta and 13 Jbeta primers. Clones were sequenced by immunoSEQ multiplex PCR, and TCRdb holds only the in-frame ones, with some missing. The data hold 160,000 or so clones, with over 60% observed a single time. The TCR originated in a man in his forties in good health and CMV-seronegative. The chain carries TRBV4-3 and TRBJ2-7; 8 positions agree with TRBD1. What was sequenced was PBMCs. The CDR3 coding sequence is TGCGCCAGCAGCCAAGGACAGGGGAAAGTCTACGAGCAGTACTTC. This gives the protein CASSQGQGKVYEQYF.